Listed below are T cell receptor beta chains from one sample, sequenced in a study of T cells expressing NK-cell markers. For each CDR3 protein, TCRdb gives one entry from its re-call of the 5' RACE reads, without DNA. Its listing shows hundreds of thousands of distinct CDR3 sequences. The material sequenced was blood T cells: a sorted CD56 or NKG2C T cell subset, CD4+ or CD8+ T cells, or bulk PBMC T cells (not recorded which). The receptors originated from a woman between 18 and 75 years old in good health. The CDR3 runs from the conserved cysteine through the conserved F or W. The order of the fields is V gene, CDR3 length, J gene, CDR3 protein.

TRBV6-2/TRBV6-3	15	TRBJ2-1	CASSRGTSSYNEQFF
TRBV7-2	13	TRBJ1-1	CASSLLINTEAFF
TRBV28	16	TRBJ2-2	CASTIAQAVNTGELFF
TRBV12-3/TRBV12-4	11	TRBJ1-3	CASSDVNTIYF
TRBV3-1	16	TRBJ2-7	CASSQGLLQGRYEQYF
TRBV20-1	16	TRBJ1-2	CSAVIDRVSNNYGYTF
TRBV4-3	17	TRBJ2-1	CASSQAPGTSGANEQFF
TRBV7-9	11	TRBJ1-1	CSDGMNTEAFF
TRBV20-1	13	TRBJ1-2	CSASPLTGTGYTF
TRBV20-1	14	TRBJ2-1	CSGSGGLLHNEQFF
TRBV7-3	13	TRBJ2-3	CASSFYGPDTQYF
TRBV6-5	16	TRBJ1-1	CASSYGTGGEGTEAFF